These T cell receptor beta chains were read from a single sample in a study of OX40 agonist ivuxolimab in advanced cancers. Assay used: immunoSEQ multiplex PCR; TCRdb lists only in-frame clones, some missing. The sample holds fewer than 80,000 clones, 75% to 90% seen once. The sequenced sample was CD4+ or CD8+ T cells sorted from blood, obtained in a trial of the OX40 agonist ivuxolimab. The source is an adult with an advanced solid tumor such as melanoma, head and neck, liver or kidney cancer. The CDR3 runs from the conserved cysteine through the conserved F or W. Fields, in order: D gene, CDR3 length, clone size, V gene, J gene, CDR3 DNA, CDR3 protein. A D gene is named only where the DNA matches it firmly. Clone sizes are given selectively: once, few, many, or a class where the clone is expanded.

d_gene: -
len: 18
abundance: -
v_gene: TRBV9
j_gene: TRBJ2-1
CDR3nt: TGTGCCAGCAGCGTAGATTTTATAGGGCCTGCCCCCGACAATGAGCAGTTCTTC
CDR3aa: CASSVDFIGPAPDNEQFF

d_gene: -
len: 16
abundance: few
v_gene: TRBV6-6
j_gene: TRBJ1-3
CDR3nt: TGTGCCAGCGACCTTTTGGGGGGGGCAGGCGGAAACACCATATATTTT
CDR3aa: CASDLLGGAGGNTIYF

d_gene: -
len: 13
abundance: few
v_gene: TRBV6-1
j_gene: TRBJ2-7
CDR3nt: TGTGCCAGCAGCCCTCTTTCCGACTACGAGCAGTACTTC
CDR3aa: CASSPLSDYEQYF

d_gene: -
len: 13
abundance: -
v_gene: TRBV5-5
j_gene: TRBJ1-1
CDR3nt: TGTGCCAGCAGCCCGCTGGAGGAGGGTGAAGCTTTCTTT
CDR3aa: CASSPLEEGEAFF

d_gene: -
len: 15
abundance: -
v_gene: TRBV6-5
j_gene: TRBJ2-7
CDR3nt: TGTGCCACCCAAGGGGCGAGGGACGGAACCTACGAGCAGTACTTC
CDR3aa: CATQGARDGTYEQYF

d_gene: TRBD2
len: 16
abundance: -
v_gene: TRBV4-2
j_gene: TRBJ2-7
CDR3nt: TGTGCCAGCAGCCAAGATTTCCGGGACTACTACTACGAGCAGTACTTC
CDR3aa: CASSQDFRDYYYEQYF

d_gene: -
len: 14
abundance: -
v_gene: TRBV6-5
j_gene: TRBJ1-5
CDR3nt: TGTGCCAGCAGTTACTCTCAGAGCAATCAGCCCCAGCATTTT
CDR3aa: CASSYSQSNQPQHF

d_gene: TRBD1
len: 14
abundance: -
v_gene: TRBV15
j_gene: TRBJ2-7
CDR3nt: TGTGCCACCAGCATAGCCAGGGGGCGCTTCGAGCAGTACTTC
CDR3aa: CATSIARGRFEQYF

d_gene: -
len: 17
abundance: -
v_gene: TRBV27
j_gene: TRBJ1-1
CDR3nt: TGTGCCAGCAGTTTTACAGGGATGGGGTTGCGCGATACTGAAGCTTTCTTT
CDR3aa: CASSFTGMGLRDTEAFF

d_gene: -
len: 18
abundance: -
v_gene: TRBV9
j_gene: TRBJ1-4
CDR3nt: TGTGCCAGCAGCGTAGGTTTCAGGGTGGACGGAGCTAATGAAAAACTGTTTTTT
CDR3aa: CASSVGFRVDGANEKLFF

d_gene: -
len: 18
abundance: -
v_gene: TRBV9
j_gene: TRBJ2-7
CDR3nt: TGTGCCAGCAGCCCGAAGGGGGACGGGGGTCTCCAGCGTTACGAGCAGTACTTC
CDR3aa: CASSPKGDGGLQRYEQYF

d_gene: TRBD2
len: 18
abundance: -
v_gene: TRBV5-8
j_gene: TRBJ2-3
CDR3nt: TGTGCCAGCAGCTTGGCCCGGGGACTAGCATACCGCACAGATACGCAGTATTTT
CDR3aa: CASSLARGLAYRTDTQYF

d_gene: -
len: 15
abundance: -
v_gene: TRBV7-9
j_gene: TRBJ2-1
CDR3nt: TGTGCCAGCAGCTTAGGGTTCACCATCTACAATGAGCAGTTCTTC
CDR3aa: CASSLGFTIYNEQFF

d_gene: -
len: 16
abundance: -
v_gene: TRBV27
j_gene: TRBJ2-7
CDR3nt: TGTGCCAGCAGTTTATCGGAGGGGAGCCCTTCCTACGAGCAGTACTTC
CDR3aa: CASSLSEGSPSYEQYF

d_gene: -
len: 12
abundance: few
v_gene: TRBV19
j_gene: TRBJ1-2
CDR3nt: TGTGCCAGTAGTATAGGCAGCCGAGGCTACACCTTC
CDR3aa: CASSIGSRGYTF

d_gene: -
len: 15
abundance: -
v_gene: TRBV5-6
j_gene: TRBJ1-1
CDR3nt: TGTGCCAGCAGCTTGGCGGCGGCCCTGAGCACTGAAGCTTTCTTT
CDR3aa: CASSLAAALSTEAFF

d_gene: -
len: 16
abundance: -
v_gene: TRBV5-4
j_gene: TRBJ1-1
CDR3nt: TGTGCCAGCAGCTTTAGTACAGGCCTCCACCCCACTGAAGCTTTCTTT
CDR3aa: CASSFSTGLHPTEAFF

d_gene: -
len: 14
abundance: -
v_gene: TRBV7-9
j_gene: TRBJ2-7
CDR3nt: TGTGCCAGCAGCTTAGGAATCAGTTCCTACGAGCAGTACTTC
CDR3aa: CASSLGISSYEQYF

d_gene: -
len: 13
abundance: -
v_gene: TRBV4-1
j_gene: TRBJ2-2
CDR3nt: TGCGCCAGCAGCCAACAGCTCACCGGGGAGCTGTTTTTT
CDR3aa: CASSQQLTGELFF

d_gene: TRBD1
len: 13
abundance: -
v_gene: TRBV27
j_gene: TRBJ2-1
CDR3nt: TGTGCCAGCAGTTTAGTGACAGGGGCTGAGCAGTTCTTC
CDR3aa: CASSLVTGAEQFF

d_gene: TRBD2
len: 17
abundance: many
v_gene: TRBV10-3
j_gene: TRBJ2-2
CDR3nt: TGTGCCATCAGTCCCACTAGCGGGGGAAGCGACACCGGGGAGCTGTTTTTT
CDR3aa: CAISPTSGGSDTGELFF

d_gene: -
len: 13
abundance: -
v_gene: TRBV19
j_gene: TRBJ1-6
CDR3nt: TGTGCCACCAGGGACTCGGGGCTTTCACCCCTCCACTTT
CDR3aa: CATRDSGLSPLHF

d_gene: -
len: 13
abundance: -
v_gene: TRBV6-5
j_gene: TRBJ1-5
CDR3nt: TGTGCCAGCAGTTACGGGGGATATCAGCCCCAGCATTTT
CDR3aa: CASSYGGYQPQHF

d_gene: -
len: 17
abundance: -
v_gene: TRBV27
j_gene: TRBJ2-3
CDR3nt: TGTGCCAGCAGTTTAGTTCCCCCGGCAGGCGGCACAGATACGCAGTATTTT
CDR3aa: CASSLVPPAGGTDTQYF

d_gene: TRBD1
len: 16
abundance: -
v_gene: TRBV4-1
j_gene: TRBJ1-1
CDR3nt: TGCGCCAGCAGCCAAGCGGACAGGGTAAGGAACACTGAAGCTTTCTTT
CDR3aa: CASSQADRVRNTEAFF

d_gene: TRBD1
len: 15
abundance: -
v_gene: TRBV27
j_gene: TRBJ1-3
CDR3nt: TGTGCCAGCAGTCCGGACAGGGGAACTGGAAACACCATATATTTT
CDR3aa: CASSPDRGTGNTIYF

d_gene: -
len: 11
abundance: -
v_gene: TRBV6-1
j_gene: TRBJ2-1
CDR3nt: TGTGCCAGCAGTGAACACAATGAGCAGTTCTTC
CDR3aa: CASSEHNEQFF

d_gene: -
len: 13
abundance: -
v_gene: TRBV7-9
j_gene: TRBJ1-1
CDR3nt: TGTGCCAGCAGCCCACCGGGTTTCACTGAAGCTTTCTTT
CDR3aa: CASSPPGFTEAFF

d_gene: -
len: 16
abundance: -
v_gene: TRBV27
j_gene: TRBJ1-2
CDR3nt: TGTGCCAGCAGTTTGGCCTCCGACGGGGGAGGAGTTGGCTACACCTTC
CDR3aa: CASSLASDGGGVGYTF

d_gene: -
len: 13
abundance: few
v_gene: TRBV30
j_gene: TRBJ1-1
CDR3nt: TGTGCCTGGAGCGCACAGTTGAACACTGAAGCTTTCTTT
CDR3aa: CAWSAQLNTEAFF

d_gene: TRBD2
len: 16
abundance: -
v_gene: TRBV7-9
j_gene: TRBJ2-1
CDR3nt: TGTGCCAGCAGCCCATCCGGGACTAGCGTTTACAATGAGCAGTTCTTC
CDR3aa: CASSPSGTSVYNEQFF

d_gene: TRBD1
len: 15
abundance: -
v_gene: TRBV11-2
j_gene: TRBJ2-3
CDR3nt: TGTGCCAGCAGCTTAAGGGACAGGGCCGTAGATACGCAGTATTTT
CDR3aa: CASSLRDRAVDTQYF

d_gene: -
len: 14
abundance: -
v_gene: TRBV5-1
j_gene: TRBJ2-1
CDR3nt: TGCGCCAGCACCCTCGGGGGGCCTGGTAATGAGCAGTTCTTC
CDR3aa: CASTLGGPGNEQFF

d_gene: -
len: 14
abundance: -
v_gene: TRBV7-9
j_gene: TRBJ1-1
CDR3nt: TGTGCCAGCAGCTTAGCGGTGGGGAACACTGAAGCTTTCTTT
CDR3aa: CASSLAVGNTEAFF

d_gene: -
len: 14
abundance: -
v_gene: TRBV9
j_gene: TRBJ2-7
CDR3nt: TGTGCCAGCAGCGCCCCCGGAGGCTCCTACGAGCAGTACTTC
CDR3aa: CASSAPGGSYEQYF

d_gene: -
len: 14
abundance: -
v_gene: TRBV6-1
j_gene: TRBJ2-7
CDR3nt: TGTGCCAGCAGTGAAGGGACAATGACCTACGAGCAGTACTTC
CDR3aa: CASSEGTMTYEQYF

d_gene: -
len: 13
abundance: once
v_gene: TRBV7-9
j_gene: TRBJ2-5
CDR3nt: TGTGCCAGCAGCTTTGTAATGGGAGAGACCCAGTACTTC
CDR3aa: CASSFVMGETQYF

d_gene: -
len: 13
abundance: -
v_gene: TRBV2
j_gene: TRBJ1-1
CDR3nt: TGTGCCAGCAGTGCAGGGATGAACACTGAAGCTTTCTTT
CDR3aa: CASSAGMNTEAFF

d_gene: -
len: 15
abundance: once
v_gene: TRBV19
j_gene: TRBJ1-5
CDR3nt: TGTGCCAGTAGTATTAGTCAGGACAGCAATCAGCCCCAGCATTTT
CDR3aa: CASSISQDSNQPQHF

d_gene: TRBD1
len: 18
abundance: -
v_gene: TRBV5-1
j_gene: TRBJ2-2
CDR3nt: TGCGCCAGCAGCTTGGCCCGGGACAGGGGTTATTACGTCGGGGAGCTGTTTTTT
CDR3aa: CASSLARDRGYYVGELFF

d_gene: -
len: 15
abundance: -
v_gene: TRBV27
j_gene: TRBJ2-1
CDR3nt: TGTGCCAGCAGTCCCGCCCGGGTCCCTTACAATGAGCAGTTCTTC
CDR3aa: CASSPARVPYNEQFF

d_gene: TRBD1
len: 15
abundance: once
v_gene: TRBV4-1
j_gene: TRBJ1-6
CDR3nt: TGCGCCAGCAGCCAAGAATTGCGGACAGGGAGCCCCCTCCACTTT
CDR3aa: CASSQELRTGSPLHF

d_gene: -
len: 16
abundance: -
v_gene: TRBV7-9
j_gene: TRBJ1-2
CDR3nt: TGTGCCAGCAGCTCTGCGGTCGGGCAAATATGGTATGGCTACACCTTC
CDR3aa: CASSSAVGQIWYGYTF

d_gene: -
len: 13
abundance: -
v_gene: TRBV11-3
j_gene: TRBJ1-1
CDR3nt: TGTGCCAGCAGCTTAGATGTGGAGACTGAAGCTTTCTTT
CDR3aa: CASSLDVETEAFF

d_gene: -
len: 16
abundance: -
v_gene: TRBV19
j_gene: TRBJ1-5
CDR3nt: TGTGCCAGTAGTAACCCCTCGAAAGAGAGCAATCAGCCCCAGCATTTT
CDR3aa: CASSNPSKESNQPQHF